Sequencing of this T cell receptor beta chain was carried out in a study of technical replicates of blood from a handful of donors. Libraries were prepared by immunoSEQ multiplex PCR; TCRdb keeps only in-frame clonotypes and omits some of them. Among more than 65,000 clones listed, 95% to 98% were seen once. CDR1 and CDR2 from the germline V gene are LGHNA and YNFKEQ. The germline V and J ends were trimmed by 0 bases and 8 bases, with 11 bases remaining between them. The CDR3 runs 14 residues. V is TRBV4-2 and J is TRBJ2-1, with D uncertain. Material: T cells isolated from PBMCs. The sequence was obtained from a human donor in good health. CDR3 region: CASSQDPRGDEQFF. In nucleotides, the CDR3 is TGTGCCAGCAGCCAAGATCCTAGAGGCGATGAGCAGTTCTTC.